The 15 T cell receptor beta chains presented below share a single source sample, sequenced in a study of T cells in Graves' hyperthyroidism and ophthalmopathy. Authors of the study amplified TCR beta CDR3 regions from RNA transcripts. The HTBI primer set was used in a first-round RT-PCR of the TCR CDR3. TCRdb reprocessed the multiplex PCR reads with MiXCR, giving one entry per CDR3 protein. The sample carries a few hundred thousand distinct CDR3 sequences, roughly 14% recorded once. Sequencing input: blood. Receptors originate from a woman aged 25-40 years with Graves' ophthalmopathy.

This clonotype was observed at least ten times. CDR3 in amino acids: CAGQRGGNTDTQYF. The CDR3 DNA reads TGTGCCGGCCAGCGGGGGGGTAACACAGATACGCAGTATTTT. The chain is built from TRBV28 and TRBJ2-3; TRBD2 matches 10 bases. The V gene's germline CDR1 is MDHEN and CDR2 SYDVKM. This CDR3 has 14 amino acids. J gave up 2 bases and V 11 bases, and 7 bases lay outside the gene matches.

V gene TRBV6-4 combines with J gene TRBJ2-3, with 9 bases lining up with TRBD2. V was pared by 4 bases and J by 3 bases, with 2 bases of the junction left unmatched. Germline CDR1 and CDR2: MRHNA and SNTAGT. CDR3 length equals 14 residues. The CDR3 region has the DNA TGTGCCAGCAGTGCGAGCGGGGGGACAGATACGCAGTATTTT. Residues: CASSASGGTDTQYF.

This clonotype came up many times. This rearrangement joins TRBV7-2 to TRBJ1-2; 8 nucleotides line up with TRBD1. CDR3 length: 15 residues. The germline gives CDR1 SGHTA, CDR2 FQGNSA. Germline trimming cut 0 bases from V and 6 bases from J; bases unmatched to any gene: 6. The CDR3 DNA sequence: TGTGCCAGCAGCTTAGCAGGTCAGGGGGCGAATGGCTACACCTTC. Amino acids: CASSLAGQGANGYTF.

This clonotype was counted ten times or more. The CDR3 protein is CSARPPGQSNEKLFF. CDR3 sequence (DNA): TGCAGTGCTAGACCCCCGGGACAGTCGAATGAAAAACTGTTTTTT. This chain connects TRBV20-1 to TRBJ1-4, with 7 bases identical to TRBD1. Germline V gene lookup returns CDR1 DFQATT and CDR2 SNEGSKA (reference sequence). The CDR3 is made up of 15 amino acids. The junction had 8 bases not matched to a gene; V was cut back by 2 bases and J by 5 bases.

CDR3 region: CSARGPYDYRGRSYEQYF. The CDR3, as DNA: TGCAGTGCTAGAGGGCCATACGATTACAGGGGACGCTCCTACGAGCAGTACTTC. The chain recombines TRBV20-1 with TRBJ2-7; 7 bases agree with TRBD1. The CDR3 spans 18 residues. The germline V gene encodes CDR1 DFQATT and CDR2 SNEGSKA (reference sequence). After removal of 1 base from V and 0 bases from J, the junction contained 15 bases not matched to a gene.

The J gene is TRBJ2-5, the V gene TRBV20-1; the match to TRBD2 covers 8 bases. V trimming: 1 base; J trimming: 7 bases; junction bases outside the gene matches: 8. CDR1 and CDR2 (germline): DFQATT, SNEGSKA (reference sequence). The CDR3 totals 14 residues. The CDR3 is CSARGGGSVGTQYF. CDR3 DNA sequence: TGCAGTGCTAGAGGCGGGGGGTCGGTGGGGACCCAGTACTTC.

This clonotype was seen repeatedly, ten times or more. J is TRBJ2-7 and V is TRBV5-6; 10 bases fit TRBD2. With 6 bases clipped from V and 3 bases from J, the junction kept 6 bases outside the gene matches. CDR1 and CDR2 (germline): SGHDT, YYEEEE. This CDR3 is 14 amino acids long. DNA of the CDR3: TGTGCCAGCACCATTGGACTAGCGGTCTACGAGCAGTACTTC. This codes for CASTIGLAVYEQYF.

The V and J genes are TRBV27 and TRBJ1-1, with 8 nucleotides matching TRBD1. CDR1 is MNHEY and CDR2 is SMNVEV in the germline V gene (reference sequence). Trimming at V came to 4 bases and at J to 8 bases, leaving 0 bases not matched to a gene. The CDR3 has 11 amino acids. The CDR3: CASSYRGEAFF. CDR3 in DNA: TGTGCCAGCAGTTACAGGGGGGAAGCTTTCTTT.

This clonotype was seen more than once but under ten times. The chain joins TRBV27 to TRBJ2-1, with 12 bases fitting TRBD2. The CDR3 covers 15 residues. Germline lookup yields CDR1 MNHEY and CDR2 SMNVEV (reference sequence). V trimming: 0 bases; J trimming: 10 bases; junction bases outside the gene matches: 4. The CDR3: CASSLSLAGGGEQFF. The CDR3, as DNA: TGTGCCAGCAGTTTATCCCTAGCGGGGGGGGGAGAGCAGTTCTTC.

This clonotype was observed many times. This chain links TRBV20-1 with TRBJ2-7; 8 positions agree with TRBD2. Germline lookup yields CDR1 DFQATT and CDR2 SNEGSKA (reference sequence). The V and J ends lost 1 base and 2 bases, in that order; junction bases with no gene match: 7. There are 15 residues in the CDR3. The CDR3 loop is CSARGYGGGAYEQYF. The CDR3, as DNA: TGCAGTGCTAGAGGGTACGGGGGGGGGGCCTACGAGCAGTACTTC.

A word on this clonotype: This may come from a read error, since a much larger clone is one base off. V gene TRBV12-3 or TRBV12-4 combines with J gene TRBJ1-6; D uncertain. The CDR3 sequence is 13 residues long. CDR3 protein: CASSGSYNSRLHF. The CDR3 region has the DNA TGTGCCAGCTCGGGCTCCTATAATTCACGCCTCCACTTT.

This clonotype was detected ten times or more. The DNA of the CDR3 is TGTGCCAGCAGCCGTTCTCCCTCTCTCGCCGGGGAGCTGTTTTTT. Protein: CASSRSPSLAGELFF. The chain combines TRBV7-9 with TRBJ2-2; unclear D gene. The CDR3 consists of 15 residues. Trimming removed 5 bases from V and 6 bases from J, with 16 bases in between. In germline, CDR1 is SEHNR, CDR2 FQNEAQ (reference sequence).

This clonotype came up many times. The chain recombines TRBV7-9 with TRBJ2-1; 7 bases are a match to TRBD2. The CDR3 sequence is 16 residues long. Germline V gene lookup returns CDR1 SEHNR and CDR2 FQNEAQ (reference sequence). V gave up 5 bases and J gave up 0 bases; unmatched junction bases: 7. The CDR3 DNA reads TGTGCCAGCAGCAGACTTACGGGGGGCTCCTACAATGAGCAGTTCTTC. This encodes CASSRLTGGSYNEQFF.

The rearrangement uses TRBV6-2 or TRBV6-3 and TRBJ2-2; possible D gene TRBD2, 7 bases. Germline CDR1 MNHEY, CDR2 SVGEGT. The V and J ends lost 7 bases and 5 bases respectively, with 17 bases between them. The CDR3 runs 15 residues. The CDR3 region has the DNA TGTGCCAGCATCGCGGGGGCACGTGTAACCGGGGAGCTGTTTTTT. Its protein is CASIAGARVTGELFF.

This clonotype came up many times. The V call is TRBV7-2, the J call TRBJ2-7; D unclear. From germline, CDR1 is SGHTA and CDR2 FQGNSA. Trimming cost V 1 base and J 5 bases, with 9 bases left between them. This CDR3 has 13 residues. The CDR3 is CASSLERLDEQYF. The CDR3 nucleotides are TGTGCCAGCAGCTTAGAGCGATTGGACGAGCAGTACTTC.